The clone carrying this T cell receptor (beta chain) has just a few counts. Its antigen is currently unknown. This sample stems from a study of identical twins. Study-wide points: Because invariant MAIT and iNKT cells could be present, zero-insertion analyses could be partly confounded. Weaker excess twin sharing was seen among beta out-of-frame sequences.

Template switching added a universal primer site; cDNA carried unique molecular identifiers. TCRdb redid the calling of the 5' RACE reads with MiXCR, one entry per CDR3 protein. This table holds 310,000 or so distinct CDR3 sequences, more than 8% found once. The CDR3 has 15 amino acids. Germline-derived CDR1 and CDR2 are SGHDT and YYEEEE. V dropped 5 bases and J dropped 4; count of bases not matched to a gene: 7. Only healthy Caucasians were included as donors. The sample also formed part of further work on yellow fever vaccine responses in identical twins.

The sequence derives from a woman aged 18-29 years in good health. The V and J genes are TRBV5-6 and TRBJ2-2, with TRBD2 identical over 8 bases. Sequenced sample: CD8+ T cells sorted from blood. The CDR3 is CASSELRGVTGELFF. DNA for the CDR3: TGTGCCAGCAGTGAACTGCGGGGGGTCACCGGGGAGCTGTTTTTT.